The 26 T cell receptor beta chains below were found in one sample sequenced in a study of blood T cells in healthy people across ages. It was with a sample-barcoded 5' primer and a J-beta primer mix that a second PCR of roughly 7 to 12 cycles was run. MiXCR was run by TCRdb on the 5' RACE reads, yielding one entry per CDR3 protein. This table holds some 920,000 distinct CDR3 sequences, roughly 47% found once. The sample was blood. These receptor sequences come from a woman between 55 and 75 years old in good health.

The chain is built from TRBV20-1 and TRBJ2-3; 7 positions match TRBD2. The CDR3 is 18 residues long. The V and J ends lost 4 bases and 1 base, in that order; junction bases with no gene match: 17. CDR1 is DFQATT, CDR2 SNEGSKA, per germline (reference sequence). The CDR3 DNA reads as TGCAGTGCTACCTCCGGCGGGACGGGGGGTATCGGCACAGATACGCAGTATTTT. This gives the protein CSATSGGTGGIGTDTQYF.

The rearrangement joins TRBV7-9 to TRBJ2-4; TRBD1 aligns across 7 bases. The J call may be mistaken, given a closer DNA end match to TRBJ2-7. The CDR3 consists of 15 residues. Per germline, CDR1 SEHNR and CDR2 FQNEAQ (reference sequence). The CDR3 coding sequence is TGTGCCAGCAGCTTAAGTGTTGGGGACAGTTACGAGCAGTACTTC. This gives the protein CASSLSVGDSYEQYF.

The CDR3: CASSRLKDGRGRDYGYTF. The CDR3 region has the DNA TGTGCCAGCAGCCGGCTTAAGGACGGAAGGGGCCGGGACTATGGCTACACCTTC. The rearrangement links TRBV14 to TRBJ1-2; the D gene is possibly TRBD1 (5 bases). This CDR3 is built from 18 residues. Germline CDR1 reads SGHDN; CDR2 reads FVKESK. V lost 4 bases, J lost 3 bases, and 24 bases lay in between.

This sequence joins TRBV11-2 and TRBJ2-4, with D uncertain. This CDR3 has 14 residues. The V gene lost 0 bases and the J gene lost 13 bases, with 16 bases spanning the gap. Germline V gives CDR1 SGHAT, CDR2 FQNNGV. The CDR3 loop reads CASSLDRTYDKQYF. CDR3 nucleotides: TGTGCCAGCAGCTTAGACCGGACCTACGATAAGCAGTACTTC.

The chain links TRBV4-1 to TRBJ2-5; D ambiguous. Trimming removed 1 base at V and 1 base at J, with 13 bases between. This CDR3 region has 16 residues. The germline gives CDR1 MGHRA, CDR2 YSYEKL. The CDR3 sequence: CASSQAIGSPQETQYF. The CDR3 DNA sequence: TGCGCCAGCAGCCAAGCTATAGGATCCCCCCAAGAGACCCAGTACTTC.

The chain employs TRBV5-1 and TRBJ2-1; D may be TRBD1 (6 bases). Germline assignment: CDR1 SGHRS and CDR2 YFSETQ. This CDR3 is 13 amino acids long. The V end lost 5 bases, the J end lost 7 bases, and 13 bases lay between the germline ends. The CDR3 bases are TGCGCCAGCAGACTTAACAGGGATAATGAGCAGTTCTTC. This gives the protein CASRLNRDNEQFF.

J is TRBJ1-5 and V is TRBV28; no clear D gene. Germline V CDR1 and CDR2: MDHEN, SYDVKM. This CDR3 has 14 residues. Trimming removed 5 bases at V and 2 bases at J, with 10 bases between. The CDR3 loop reads CASSPTSGNQPQHF. CDR3 bases: TGTGCCAGCAGTCCCACCTCGGGCAATCAGCCCCAGCATTTT.

Concerning this clonotype itself: Compared with germline, one end of the junction differs, possibly owing to a read error. The chain uses TRBV27 and TRBJ1-2; 7 nucleotides agree with TRBD1. Germline assignment: CDR1 MNHEY and CDR2 SMNVEV (reference sequence). The CDR3 has 14 residues. CDR3 sequence (DNA): TGTGCCAGCAGTTCTCTCGGGACAGTCTATGACTACACCTTC. Amino acids: CASSSLGTVYDYTF.

CDR3 nucleotide sequence: TGTGCCAGCAGCTTAGATATGGGACTAGCGGCCCTTCAAGAGACCCAGTACTTC. Translating gives CASSLDMGLAALQETQYF. The chain combines TRBV7-2 with TRBJ2-5; the match to TRBD2 covers 11 bases. V was pared by 1 base and J by 2 bases, with 9 bases of the junction left unmatched. The CDR3 runs 18 residues. Germline CDR1 reads SGHTA; CDR2 reads FQGNSA.

This rearrangement joins TRBV29-1 to TRBJ2-3; tentatively, D is TRBD2 (6 bases). Germline CDR1 is SQVTM and CDR2 is ANQGSEA. This CDR3 has 12 amino acids. V was clipped by 8 bases and J by 0 bases, with 9 bases between them. The CDR3 protein is CSLGSSTDTQYF. CDR3 coding DNA: TGCAGCCTCGGGAGTAGCACAGATACGCAGTATTTT.

This sequence joins TRBV4-1 and TRBJ2-3; a possible D gene is TRBD2 (5 bases). V was cut by 1 base and J by 4 bases, with 12 bases left in between. The CDR3 is made up of 15 amino acids. Germline V CDR1 and CDR2: MGHRA, YSYEKL. The DNA for the CDR3 is TGCGCCAGCAGCCAAGGGTACCGGGGAGCAGATACGCAGTATTTT. This sequence encodes CASSQGYRGADTQYF.

The gene calls are TRBV5-6 and TRBJ1-2, with 10 bases identical to TRBD1. The CDR3 has 16 amino acids. Germline lookup yields CDR1 SGHDT and CDR2 YYEEEE. With 0 bases clipped from V and 8 bases from J, the junction kept 10 bases outside the gene matches. This chain's CDR3 is CASSLGQGALLGGYTF. The CDR3, as DNA: TGTGCCAGCAGCTTGGGACAGGGGGCCCTATTGGGAGGCTACACCTTC.

The chain joins TRBV11-2 to TRBJ2-1; 8 nucleotides match TRBD2. The CDR3 covers 17 residues. V trimming: 1 base; J trimming: 6 bases; junction bases outside the gene matches: 11. Germline lookup yields CDR1 SGHAT and CDR2 FQNNGV. CDR3 in amino acids: CASSLAAAGDYSNEQFF. CDR3 DNA: TGTGCCAGCAGCTTAGCGGCAGCGGGAGACTATAGCAATGAGCAGTTCTTC.

The rearrangement joins TRBV4-1 to TRBJ2-5; 10 nucleotides align to TRBD1. CDR1 is MGHRA, CDR2 YSYEKL, per germline. Losses at the gene ends were 1 base for V and 4 bases for J; bases not matched to a gene: 27. This CDR3 comprises 23 residues. CDR3 amino acids: CASSQAHIAGRDRGAPPRETQYF. CDR3 sequence (DNA): TGCGCCAGCAGCCAAGCTCATATTGCTGGAAGGGACAGGGGTGCCCCTCCGAGAGAGACCCAGTACTTC.

Written as DNA, the CDR3 is TGTGCCAGCAGCTCCGACACGGGACAGCTCTCCTACGAGCAGTACTTC. Encoded protein: CASSSDTGQLSYEQYF. The rearrangement links TRBV7-2 to TRBJ2-7; 7 positions agree with TRBD1. The CDR3 is made up of 16 amino acids. V lost 4 bases and J lost 0; bases outside the gene matches: 9. Looked up from germline, CDR1 is SGHTA and CDR2 is FQGNSA. Filled out from reference TRBV7-2 and TRBJ2-7, the complete variable domain reads GAGVSQSPSNKVTEKGKDVELRCDPISGHTALYWYRQSLGQGLEFLIYFQGNSAPDKSGLPSDRFSAERTGGSVSTLTIQRTQQEDSAVYLCASSSDTGQLSYEQYFGPGTRLTVT.

This clonotype was recorded at least ten times. The chain joins TRBV12-3 or TRBV12-4 to TRBJ1-2; possible D gene TRBD1, 5 bases. The V end lost 0 bases, the J end lost 4 bases, and 6 bases lay between the germline ends. The CDR3 runs 13 residues. The CDR3 spells CASSLAGAYGYTF. CDR3 in DNA: TGTGCCAGCAGTTTAGCAGGGGCCTATGGCTACACCTTC.

The V and J genes are TRBV10-3 and TRBJ1-1; D uncertain. Germline loops: CDR1 ENHRY, CDR2 SYGVKD. V was clipped by 2 bases and J by 11 bases, with 15 bases between them. This CDR3 contains 13 residues. This CDR3 reads CAISELKGVWAFF. CDR3 bases: TGTGCCATCAGTGAGCTGAAAGGAGTGTGGGCTTTCTTT.

The chain combines TRBV11-2 with TRBJ2-5; 13 nucleotides match TRBD2. The germline V gene encodes CDR1 SGHAT and CDR2 FQNNGV. The ends lost 3 bases at V and 4 bases at J; junction bases unmatched: 2. The CDR3 is 15 amino acids. The CDR3 sequence is CASSFGTSGIETQYF. In DNA form, the CDR3 reads TGTGCCAGCAGCTTCGGGACTAGCGGGATAGAGACCCAGTACTTC.

This chain's CDR3 is CASSVTPSGRTDTQYF. The CDR3 region has the DNA TGTGCCAGCAGCGTAACCCCTAGCGGGAGGACAGATACGCAGTATTTT. The chain employs TRBV7-2 and TRBJ2-3; TRBD2 aligns across 11 bases. This CDR3 has 16 amino acids. CDR1 is SGHTA and CDR2 is FQGNSA in the germline V gene. V was pared by 5 bases and J by 3 bases, with 7 bases of the junction left unmatched.

V is TRBV10-3 and J is TRBJ2-7; 14 bases map to TRBD2. The germline V gene encodes CDR1 ENHRY and CDR2 SYGVKD. With 2 bases clipped from V and 10 bases from J, the junction kept 10 bases outside the gene matches. This CDR3 is 16 amino acids long. Here the CDR3 reads CAISEPTSGGAPTQYF. The DNA for the CDR3 is TGTGCCATCAGTGAGCCGACTAGCGGGGGGGCCCCAACCCAGTACTTC.

V gene TRBV12-3 or TRBV12-4 combines with J gene TRBJ2-1, with no clear D. Trimming took 0 bases from V and 7 from J, leaving 13 bases between them. This CDR3 spans 15 amino acids. The CDR3 DNA sequence: TGTGCCAGCAGTTTAGCTCTGACCTTGAGTAATGAGCAGTTCTTC. Protein sequence: CASSLALTLSNEQFF.

V is TRBV12-5 and J is TRBJ2-7; no clear D gene. Trimming shortened V by 0 bases and J by 2 bases, and 2 bases separated the two germline ends. The CDR3 contains 12 residues. The germline CDR1 and CDR2 sequences are LGHNT and FRNRAP. The CDR3 bases are TGTGCTAGTGGTTTGGTTACCTACGAGCAGTACTTC. This gives the protein CASGLVTYEQYF. Drawing the rest from reference TRBV12-5 and TRBJ2-7, the complete variable domain is DARVTQTPRHKVTEMGQEVTMRCQPILGHNTVFWYRQTMMQGLELLAYFRNRAPLDDSGMPKDRFSAEMPDATLATLKIQPSEPRDSAVYFCASGLVTYEQYFGPGTRLTVT.

V is TRBV10-3 and J is TRBJ2-1, with TRBD2 as a possible D gene (5 bases). TRBJ2-7 matches the DNA end more closely, so the J call is doubtful. CDR1 is ENHRY, CDR2 SYGVKD, per germline. The CDR3 has 16 amino acids. CDR3 loop: CAISAREKSSYNEQYF. The CDR3 DNA sequence: TGTGCCATCAGCGCACGGGAAAAGAGCTCCTACAATGAGCAGTACTTC.

This clonotype turned up a few times. The rearrangement uses TRBV12-3 or TRBV12-4 and TRBJ2-4; no firm D call. V was shortened by 3 bases and J by 1 base, with 10 bases between the two germline ends. The CDR3 extends over 15 amino acids. The CDR3 bases are TGTGCCAGCAGTTTTTCTGCCTTGGCCAAAAACATTCAGTACTTC. Translation: CASSFSALAKNIQYF.

The rearrangement links TRBV7-2 to TRBJ2-7, with D perhaps TRBD1 (6 bases). Trimming left V 3 bases short and J 3 bases short, with 15 bases between. This CDR3 is 15 amino acids long. Germline V gene data show CDR1 as SGHTA and CDR2 as FQGNSA. The CDR3 bases are TGTGCCAGCAGCTTTTCCAGGGGATCGGGCTACGAGCAGTACTTC. Protein product: CASSFSRGSGYEQYF.

A few counts support this clonotype. V usage is TRBV6-6 and J usage is TRBJ2-4; D call uncertain. CDR1 is MNHNY and CDR2 is SVGAGI in the germline V gene (reference sequence). The CDR3 totals 12 residues. Trimming stripped 5 bases from V and 1 base from J, with 3 bases between. The CDR3 DNA is TGTGCCAGCAGTATGGCCAAAAACATTCAGTACTTC. Its protein is CASSMAKNIQYF.